This entry lists 25 T cell receptor beta chains sequenced from one sample in a study of blood T cell repertoires in COVID-19. Repertoires were generated with immunoSEQ multiplex PCR, while TCRdb's copy carries only in-frame clones and drops some. Of approximately 80,000 clones in the sample, about 72% were seen once. Sequenced sample: peripheral blood. These receptors all stem from a man aged 65-85 years with active or convalescent COVID-19.

The table lists this clone with a count of one. The V and J genes are TRBV30 and TRBJ2-5; possible D gene TRBD1, 6 bases. V was cut by 3 bases and J by 7 bases, with 18 bases left in between. This CDR3 spans 14 amino acids. Germline loops: CDR1 GTSNPN, CDR2 SVGIG (reference sequence). CDR3 coding DNA: TGTGCCTGGAGCGGACAGCTACGGCTGGGGACCCAGTACTTC. It translates to CAWSGQLRLGTQYF.

This rearrangement joins TRBV28 to TRBJ1-1; 9 bases fit TRBD1. V lost 7 bases to trimming and J lost 1 base; unmatched junction nucleotides: 4. Per the germline V gene, CDR1 is MDHEN and CDR2 is SYDVKM. The CDR3 runs to 14 residues. The DNA for the CDR3 is TGTGCCAGCACCACGGGACAGGGGAACACTGAAGCTTTCTTT. Amino acids: CASTTGQGNTEAFF.

Details on this clone: The sample contains more than one DNA sequence encoding this CDR3. The chain has TRBV7-6 and TRBJ2-5, with D perhaps TRBD2 (5 bases). Trimming stripped 2 bases from V and 2 bases from J, with 12 bases between. The CDR3 sequence is 15 residues long. The germline V gene has CDR1 SGHVS and CDR2 FNYEAQ. The CDR3 reads CASSLFSGGQETQYF. The CDR3 nucleotides are TGTGCCAGCAGCTTATTTTCGGGCGGGCAAGAGACCCAGTACTTC.

The chain links TRBV6-5 to TRBJ1-4; D uncertain. With 2 bases removed from V and 0 bases from J, the gap between germline ends came to 10 bases. The CDR3 runs 16 residues. Germline V gives CDR1 MNHEY, CDR2 SVGAGI. The CDR3 region is CASSYVRGATNEKLFF. The CDR3 DNA reads as TGTGCCAGCAGTTACGTACGAGGTGCAACTAATGAAAAACTGTTTTTT.

The V gene is TRBV19, the J gene TRBJ1-2, with D tentatively TRBD1 (6 bases). The CDR3 contains 14 residues. V was shortened by 4 bases and J by 7 bases, with 16 bases between the two germline ends. Germline loops: CDR1 LNHDA, CDR2 SQIVND (reference sequence). The DNA of the CDR3 is TGTGCCAGTAGTAACCAGGGGTCTTACTTTGGCTACACCTTC. Protein sequence: CASSNQGSYFGYTF. The complete variable domain, with remaining parts taken from reference TRBV19 and TRBJ1-2, reads DGGITQSPKYLFRKEGQNVTLSCEQNLNHDAMYWYRQDPGQGLRLIYYSQIVNDFQKGDIAEGYSVSREKKESFPLTVTSAQKNPTAFYLCASSNQGSYFGYTFGSGTRLTVV.

The V gene is TRBV6-6, the J gene TRBJ2-1; 10 nucleotides line up with TRBD1. The CDR3 totals 13 residues. Per germline, CDR1 MNHNY and CDR2 SVGAGI (reference sequence). V lost 7 bases, J lost 6 bases, and 3 bases stayed unmatched. The CDR3 region is CASMTGGINEQFF. The CDR3 DNA sequence: TGTGCCAGCATGACAGGGGGCATCAATGAGCAGTTCTTC.

CDR3 in amino acids: CASSSLETQYF. As DNA, the CDR3 is TGTGCCAGCAGTTCCTTAGAGACCCAGTACTTC. The chain links TRBV6-6 to TRBJ2-5; D not resolved. Trimming took 4 bases from V and 4 from J, leaving 4 bases between them. This CDR3 spans 11 amino acids. Germline V CDR1 and CDR2: MNHNY, SVGAGI (reference sequence).

The rearrangement joins TRBV3-1 (or the pseudogene TRBV3-2) to TRBJ2-7; D remains unclear. Germline CDR1 is LGHDT and CDR2 is YNNKEL (reference sequence). Trimming took off 1 base at V and 2 bases at J, with 18 bases between the two ends. The CDR3 is 17 residues long. This CDR3 reads CASSQVITMLRTYEQYF. CDR3 nucleotide sequence: TGTGCCAGCAGCCAAGTTATCACTATGCTACGAACCTACGAGCAGTACTTC.

About this clone itself: This CDR3 is also generated by other DNA sequences in the sample. The chain employs TRBV9 and TRBJ2-2; D unresolved. V was shortened by 3 bases and J by 4 bases, with 7 bases between the two germline ends. The CDR3 consists of 13 residues. Germline V gene sequence: CDR1 SGDLS, CDR2 YYNGEE. The CDR3 nucleotides are TGTGCCAGCAGCGCAGGATTCACCGGGGAGCTGTTTTTT. The encoded protein is CASSAGFTGELFF.

V is TRBV24-1 and J is TRBJ1-1, with 8 bases that match TRBD1. CDR3 length equals 13 residues. V shed 7 bases, J shed 4 bases, and the junction held 4 bases outside the gene matches. Per germline, CDR1 KGHDR and CDR2 SFDVKD. CDR3 DNA sequence: TGTGCCACCAGGACTACAGGGGGCACTGAAGCTTTCTTT. Translation gives CATRTTGGTEAFF.

This clone was seen once. The rearrangement joins TRBV2 to TRBJ2-5; the D is unclear. Germline CDR1 and CDR2: SNHLY and FYNNEI. V lost 5 bases and J lost 1, with 5 bases in between. The CDR3 contains 12 residues. CDR3 nucleotide sequence: TGTGCCAGCAGTAGCTCCCAAGAGACCCAGTACTTC. Its translation: CASSSSQETQYF.

In this sample, this clone turned up a few times. This chain links TRBV20-1 with TRBJ1-6, with 7 nucleotides matching TRBD1. The CDR3 totals 14 residues. V lost 3 bases to trimming and J lost 6 bases; unmatched junction nucleotides: 5. Germline V gene sequence: CDR1 DFQATT, CDR2 SNEGSKA (reference sequence). CDR3 loop: CSASSRQGNSPLHF. The CDR3 nucleotides read TGCAGTGCTAGTTCTCGACAGGGTAATTCACCCCTCCACTTT.

This chain links TRBV27 with TRBJ1-2; the match to TRBD1 covers 7 bases. With 6 bases clipped from V and 6 bases from J, the junction kept 7 bases outside the gene matches. The CDR3 is 13 amino acids. Germline lookup yields CDR1 MNHEY and CDR2 SMNVEV (reference sequence). CDR3 amino acids: CASSLTGSHGYTF. The CDR3 DNA reads TGTGCCAGCAGCCTGACAGGGTCGCATGGCTACACCTTC.

This rearrangement joins TRBV20-1 to TRBJ2-3; 9 bases match TRBD2. Germline trimming cut 3 bases from V and 4 bases from J; bases unmatched to any gene: 14. This CDR3 is 17 amino acids long. CDR1 is DFQATT and CDR2 is SNEGSKA in the germline V gene (reference sequence). CDR3 protein: CSASSAGGRGLADTQYF. The CDR3 bases are TGCAGTGCTAGTAGCGCGGGGGGGCGAGGGCTCGCAGATACGCAGTATTTT.

This clone has just a few counts. The V call is TRBV11-2, the J call TRBJ1-3; the D is unclear. This CDR3 contains 14 residues. Germline assignment: CDR1 SGHAT and CDR2 FQNNGV. Trimming pared 10 bases from V and 0 bases from J, leaving 13 bases between. The CDR3, as DNA: TGTGCCACTAAAGGGAGTGGCTCTGGAAACACCATATATTTT. It yields the protein CATKGSGSGNTIYF.

The V gene is TRBV29-1, the J gene TRBJ2-5; a weak D match, TRBD2 (7 bases). V was clipped by 4 bases and J by 1 base, with 13 bases between them. This CDR3 has 14 residues. CDR1 SQVTM and CDR2 ANQGSEA come from the germline V gene. The DNA of the CDR3 is TGCAGCGTTGGGGGGAGGGGGATCCAAGAGACCCAGTACTTC. Its protein is CSVGGRGIQETQYF.

This chain connects TRBV9 to TRBJ2-7, with a tentative D call TRBD1 (6 bases). Per the germline V gene, CDR1 is SGDLS and CDR2 is YYNGEE. The CDR3 extends over 14 amino acids. Trimming left V 0 bases short and J 7 bases short, with 14 bases between. The CDR3 region has the DNA TGTGCCAGCAGCGTAGACCAGGGGTGGCAGGAGCAGTACTTC. Its translation is CASSVDQGWQEQYF.

V usage is TRBV3-1 (or the pseudogene TRBV3-2) and J usage is TRBJ2-5; perhaps TRBD1 as D (6 bases). The germline V and J ends were trimmed by 1 base and 1 base, with 10 bases remaining between them. The CDR3 length is 15 residues. Per the germline V gene, CDR1 is LGHDT and CDR2 is YNNKEL (reference sequence). The CDR3 DNA reads as TGTGCCAGCAGCCAAGGGGGACACGCCCAAGAGACCCAGTACTTC. The encoded protein is CASSQGGHAQETQYF.

CDR3 sequence (DNA): TGCGCCAGCAGCAGGAAGACGGGCGGGTACGAGCAGTACTTC. Amino acids: CASSRKTGGYEQYF. The chain recombines TRBV4-1 with TRBJ2-7; D possibly corresponds to TRBD2 (5 bases). Germline values: CDR1 MGHRA, CDR2 YSYEKL. V dropped 5 bases and J dropped 4 bases, with 15 bases sitting between them. This CDR3 spans 14 amino acids.

This clone appeared a single time. The chain joins TRBV9 to TRBJ1-2; 7 bases agree with TRBD1. Per germline, CDR1 SGDLS and CDR2 YYNGEE. This CDR3 is built from 16 residues. With 3 bases clipped from V and 8 bases from J, the junction kept 16 bases outside the gene matches. The CDR3 sequence is CASSARAGEGAGGYTF. CDR3 DNA sequence: TGTGCCAGCAGCGCCCGGGCCGGTGAGGGGGCTGGGGGCTACACCTTC.

The V gene is TRBV4-1, the J gene TRBJ1-6; no firm D call. Deletions cut 8 bases from V and 7 bases from J, with 18 bases between. The germline V gene has CDR1 MGHRA and CDR2 YSYEKL. This CDR3 has 15 residues. CDR3 coding DNA: TGCGCCAGCCAACCTACCACCCTTATCAATTCACCCCTCCACTTT. Its translation: CASQPTTLINSPLHF.

This chain joins TRBV7-2 and TRBJ2-1; 9 bases are a match to TRBD2. V dropped 3 bases and J dropped 8; count of bases not matched to a gene: 8. This CDR3 has 15 residues. The germline gives CDR1 SGHTA, CDR2 FQGNSA. CDR3 protein: CASSLGASGDYEQFF. DNA of the CDR3: TGTGCCAGCAGCTTGGGGGCTAGCGGGGACTATGAGCAGTTCTTC.

This chain uses TRBV7-7 with TRBJ2-5; possible D gene TRBD1, 6 bases. The CDR3 totals 15 residues. The germline CDR1 and CDR2 sequences are SSHAT and FNYEAQ (reference sequence). Trimming took off 5 bases at V and 2 bases at J, with 15 bases between the two ends. This CDR3 is CASSEGPGHQETQYF. Written as DNA, the CDR3 is TGTGCCAGCAGCGAAGGCCCGGGACATCAAGAGACCCAGTACTTC.

The gene calls are TRBV7-3 and TRBJ2-2; D is unresolved. Germline V lookup: CDR1 SGHTA, CDR2 FQGTGA. The CDR3 sequence is 15 residues long. Between the trimmed V and J ends, which lost 5 bases and 6 bases, there was a span of 16 bases. The CDR3 spells CASSRRPGGSGELFF. The CDR3 coding sequence is TGTGCCAGCAGCAGAAGGCCAGGTGGGTCCGGGGAGCTGTTTTTT.

The chain links TRBV5-1 to TRBJ1-1, with 9 bases that match TRBD1. The CDR3 extends over 12 amino acids. Germline-derived CDR1 and CDR2 are SGHRS and YFSETQ. V shed 4 bases, J shed 11 bases, and the junction held 6 bases outside the gene matches. DNA of the CDR3: TGCGCCAGCAGCCACAGGGGGCTAAAGGCTTTCTTT. Translating gives CASSHRGLKAFF.